Below, one TCR beta chain is given with its context. Its antigen is not identified. Trimming removed 1 base at V and 6 bases at J, with 12 bases between. The CDR3 has 15 amino acids. CDR1 SGHNT and CDR2 YENEEA come from the germline V gene. These data originate in a study of persistence of HIV-infected CD4 T cells. An overlapping HIV-1 Gag peptide pool stimulated these cells at 0.95 to 1 ug/peptide/mL. Sorting selected CD4+ T cells upregulating both CD40 ligand and CD69. General study points: Within sorted populations, more oligoclonal TCRs accompanied more oligoclonal proviruses.

This was the immunoSEQ version 4 assay in survey mode. Some clones are missing from TCRdb's copy, which holds only in-frame ones; the method was immunoSEQ multiplex PCR. The sample holds around 9,900 clones, 82% seen once. The chain couples TRBV11-3 to TRBJ2-2, with D possibly TRBD2 on 7 matching bases. The TCR was taken from an adult woman with HIV who was CMV-seropositive. This specimen consisted of CD4+ T cells sorted from PBMCs after approximately 19-hour stimulation, obtained from a patient who received antiretroviral therapy. This CDR3 reads CASSLGGGGAGELFF. Written as DNA, the CDR3 is TGTGCCAGCAGCTTAGGCGGAGGGGGGGCCGGGGAGCTGTTTTTT.